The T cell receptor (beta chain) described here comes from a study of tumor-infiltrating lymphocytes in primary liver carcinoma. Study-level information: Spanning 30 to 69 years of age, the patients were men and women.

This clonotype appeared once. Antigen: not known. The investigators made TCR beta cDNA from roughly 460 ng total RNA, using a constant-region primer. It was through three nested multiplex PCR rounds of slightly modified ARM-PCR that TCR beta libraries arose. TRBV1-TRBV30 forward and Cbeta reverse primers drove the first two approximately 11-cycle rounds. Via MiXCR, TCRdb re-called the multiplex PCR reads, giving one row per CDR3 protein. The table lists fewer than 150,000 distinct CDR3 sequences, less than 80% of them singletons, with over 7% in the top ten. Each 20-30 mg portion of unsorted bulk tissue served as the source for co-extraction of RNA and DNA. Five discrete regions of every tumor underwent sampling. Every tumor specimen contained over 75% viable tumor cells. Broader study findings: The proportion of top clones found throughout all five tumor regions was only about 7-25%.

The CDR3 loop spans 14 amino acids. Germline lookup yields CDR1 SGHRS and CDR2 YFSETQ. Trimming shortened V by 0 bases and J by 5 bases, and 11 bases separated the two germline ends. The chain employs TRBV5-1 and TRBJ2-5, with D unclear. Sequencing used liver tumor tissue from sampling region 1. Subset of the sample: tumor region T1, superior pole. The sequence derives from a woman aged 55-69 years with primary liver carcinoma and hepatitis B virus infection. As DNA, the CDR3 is TGCGCCAGCAGCTTGGTGCCGACCCAGGAGACCCAGTACTTC. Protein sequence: CASSLVPTQETQYF. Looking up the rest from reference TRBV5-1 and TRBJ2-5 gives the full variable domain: KAGVTQTPRYLIKTRGQQVTLSCSPISGHRSVSWYQQTPGQGLQFLFEYFSETQRNKGNFPGRFSGRQFSNSRSEMNVSTLELGDSALYLCASSLVPTQETQYFGPGTRLLVL.